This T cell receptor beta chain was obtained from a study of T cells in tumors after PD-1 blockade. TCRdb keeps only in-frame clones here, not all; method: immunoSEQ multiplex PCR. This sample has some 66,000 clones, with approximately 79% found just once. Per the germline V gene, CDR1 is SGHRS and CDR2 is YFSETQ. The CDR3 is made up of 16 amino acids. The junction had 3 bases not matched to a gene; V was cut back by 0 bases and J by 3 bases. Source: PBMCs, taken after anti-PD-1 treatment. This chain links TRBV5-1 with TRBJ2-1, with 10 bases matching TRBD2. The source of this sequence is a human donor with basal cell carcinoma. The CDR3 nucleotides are TGCGCCAGCAGCTTGGAGTCTAGCGGGGGCTACAATGAGCAGTTCTTC. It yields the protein CASSLESSGGYNEQFF.